The clone carrying this TCR beta chain was recorded only once. V was pared by 2 bases and J by 3 bases, with 8 bases between. The CDR3 runs 14 residues. Germline CDR1 is MNHEY and CDR2 is SVGEGT. This entry is derived from a study of glioma-infiltrating T cells. TCR alpha and beta CDR3 regions were amplified from RNA using iRepertoire nested multiplex PCR. From the multiplex PCR reads, TCRdb called clonotypes with MiXCR, one entry per CDR3 protein. This table has around 150,000 distinct CDR3 sequences, about two fifths appearing once. The chain links TRBV6-2 or TRBV6-3 to TRBJ2-4; D uncertain. This receptor was taken from a human donor with low-grade glioma or glioblastoma, undergoing nonglioma brain surgery, or in good health (not recorded which). Sequencing was done on a sample of glioma tissue, nonneoplastic brain tissue, or PBMCs (not recorded which). CDR3 amino acids: CASSYRDSKNIQYF. CDR3 DNA: TGTGCCAGCAGTTACAGGGATAGCAAAAACATTCAGTACTTC.